A single sample gave rise to the 30 T cell receptor beta chains below, sequenced in a study of shared clonotypes between healthy human individuals. Sequencing used immunoSEQ multiplex PCR; TCRdb keeps in-frame clones, though not all of them. The data show a few million clones, 85% to 95% seen once. Sequencing was done on a sample of naive CD4+ T cells from PBMCs. The subset: CD45RA+ positively selected. Receptors were obtained from a man aged 18 to 30 in good health. Some clones in this sample may be carry-over from other donors' samples.

This clone was seen once. J is TRBJ2-1 and V is TRBV7-2, with D possibly being TRBD2 (5 bases). There are 14 residues in the CDR3. Trimming pared 5 bases from V and 2 bases from J, leaving 10 bases between. CDR1 SGHTA and CDR2 FQGNSA come from the germline V gene. CDR3 sequence: CASSLDWTYNEQFF. The CDR3 nucleotides read TGTGCCAGCAGCCTGGACTGGACCTACAATGAGCAGTTCTTC.

The chain has TRBV20-1 and TRBJ1-1; D not certain. Germline V gene data show CDR1 as DFQATT and CDR2 as SNEGSKA (reference sequence). There are 11 residues in the CDR3. Trimming cost V 0 bases and J 10 bases, with 9 bases left between them. The CDR3 sequence is CSARDRPIAFF. In DNA form, the CDR3 reads TGCAGTGCTAGAGATAGACCCATAGCTTTCTTT.

The chain uses TRBV9 and TRBJ2-3; 10 bases fit TRBD2. Trimming removed 3 bases from V and 0 bases from J; junction bases left unmatched: 16. In germline, CDR1 is SGDLS, CDR2 YYNGEE. This CDR3 has 20 amino acids. Here the CDR3 DNA reads TGTGCCAGCAGCGAATACTCCCTAGCGGGAGTCGGGTCTAGCACAGATACGCAGTATTTT. As protein: CASSEYSLAGVGSSTDTQYF.

This clone was picked up a small number of times. The V and J genes are TRBV7-9 and TRBJ2-5, with 15 bases identical to TRBD2. The CDR3 length is 16 residues. The V gene's germline CDR1 is SEHNR and CDR2 FQNEAQ (reference sequence). Germline trimming cut 5 bases from V and 2 bases from J; bases unmatched to any gene: 3. As DNA, the CDR3 is TGTGCCAGCAGCCGCGGACTAGCGGGAGGGCAAGAGACCCAGTACTTC. This gives the protein CASSRGLAGGQETQYF.

This clone appeared once. V and J are TRBV7-9 and TRBJ1-2; D gene unclear. The CDR3 is made up of 15 amino acids. V was trimmed by 2 bases and J by 0 bases, leaving 10 bases between them. Germline CDR1 is SEHNR and CDR2 is FQNEAQ (reference sequence). This chain's CDR3 is CASSLKGGANYGYTF. As DNA, the CDR3 is TGTGCCAGCAGCTTAAAGGGCGGAGCTAACTATGGCTACACCTTC.

For this clone: At the DNA level, this CDR3 is encoded by other sequences in the same sample as well. The V and J genes are TRBV5-1 and TRBJ1-1; no firm D call. The CDR3 spans 14 residues. Germline V gives CDR1 SGHRS, CDR2 YFSETQ. V was shortened by 1 base and J by 0 bases, with 7 bases between the two germline ends. CDR3 nucleotide sequence: TGCGCCAGCAGCTTGAGTGGTGTGAACACTGAAGCTTTCTTT. Protein: CASSLSGVNTEAFF.

This chain links TRBV28 with TRBJ2-1, with 7 bases aligning to TRBD2. CDR1 and CDR2 from the germline V gene are MDHEN and SYDVKM. This CDR3 spans 17 amino acids. The junction had 11 bases not matched to a gene; V was cut back by 5 bases and J by 1 base. CDR3 protein: CASSPLPRLASYNEQFF. CDR3 sequence (DNA): TGTGCCAGCAGTCCTTTGCCTAGACTAGCTTCCTACAATGAGCAGTTCTTC.

V gene TRBV4-2 combines with J gene TRBJ2-1; a possible D gene is TRBD1 (6 bases). The CDR3 length is 16 residues. Germline V gene lookup returns CDR1 LGHNA and CDR2 YNFKEQ. V was trimmed by 0 bases and J by 7 bases, leaving 16 bases between them. The CDR3 DNA reads TGTGCCAGCAGCCAAGACGGGCAGGATAGGGGGAATGAGCAGTTCTTC. Protein sequence: CASSQDGQDRGNEQFF.

Worth noting for this clone: This same CDR3 is encoded by further DNA sequences in the sample. This sequence joins TRBV6-5 and TRBJ1-2, with D uncertain. The CDR3 loop spans 14 amino acids. V was cut by 0 bases and J by 3 bases, with 8 bases left in between. Germline V CDR1 and CDR2: MNHEY, SVGAGI. CDR3 loop: CASSYSSRDYGYTF. CDR3 DNA: TGTGCCAGCAGTTACTCCTCAAGGGACTATGGCTACACCTTC.

The gene calls are TRBV5-4 and TRBJ1-1; D gene unclear. Germline CDR1 SGHNT, CDR2 YYREEE (reference sequence). The CDR3 contains 14 residues. Trimming left V 0 bases short and J 1 base short, with 7 bases between. The chain's CDR3 is CASSLARENTEAFF. The CDR3 bases are TGTGCCAGCAGCTTGGCACGGGAGAACACTGAAGCTTTCTTT.

The V call is TRBV5-4, the J call TRBJ1-5, with a tentative D call TRBD1 (5 bases). The germline V gene encodes CDR1 SGHNT and CDR2 YYREEE (reference sequence). The V gene lost 0 bases and the J gene lost 4 bases, with 8 bases spanning the gap. CDR3 length: 14 residues. The CDR3 region has the DNA TGTGCCAGCAGCTTGGACCGGGGGAATCAGCCCCAGCATTTT. This translates into CASSLDRGNQPQHF.

The chain joins TRBV28 to TRBJ2-7; D remains unclear. The CDR3 length is 14 residues. The ends were cut back, 7 bases at V and 3 bases at J, with 16 bases in the middle. Germline loops: CDR1 MDHEN, CDR2 SYDVKM. CDR3 protein: CASNSGSQIYEQYF. The CDR3 bases are TGTGCCAGCAACTCTGGAAGTCAGATCTACGAGCAGTACTTC.

The table lists this clone with a count of one. Other DNA sequences of this sample code for an identical CDR3. This chain joins TRBV2 and TRBJ1-1; a weak D match, TRBD1 (5 bases). CDR1 is SNHLY, CDR2 FYNNEI, per germline. The CDR3 is made up of 13 amino acids. V lost 3 bases and J 1 base, leaving 6 bases between the germline ends. CDR3 residues: CASSDRANTEAFF. In DNA form, the CDR3 reads TGTGCCAGCAGTGACAGGGCGAACACTGAAGCTTTCTTT. The variable domain in full, completed from reference TRBV2 and TRBJ1-1, reads EPEVTQTPSHQVTQMGQEVILRCVPISNHLYFYWYRQILGQKVEFLVSFYNNEISEKSEIFDDQFSVERPDGSNFTLKIRSTKLEDSAMYFCASSDRANTEAFFGQGTRLTVV.

In its sample, this clone was seen once. The rearrangement links TRBV28 to TRBJ2-1; 7 nucleotides match TRBD2. The CDR3 is 16 amino acids. V shed 6 bases, J shed 2 bases, and the junction held 10 bases outside the gene matches. CDR1 and CDR2 (germline): MDHEN, SYDVKM. CDR3 protein: CASSLRLAITYNEQFF. CDR3 bases: TGTGCCAGCAGCCTTAGACTAGCAATTACCTACAATGAGCAGTTCTTC. Full variable domain (missing parts from reference TRBV28 and TRBJ2-1): DVKVTQSSRYLVKRTGEKVFLECVQDMDHENMFWYRQDPGLGLRLIYFSYDVKMKEKGDIPEGYSVSREKKERFSLILESASTNQTSMYLCASSLRLAITYNEQFFGPGTRLTVL.

J is TRBJ1-2 and V is TRBV10-3; no clear D. Looked up from germline, CDR1 is ENHRY and CDR2 is SYGVKD. This CDR3 is 13 amino acids long. The germline V and J ends were trimmed by 4 bases and 3 bases, with 9 bases remaining between them. This CDR3 reads CAISAGSYYGYTF. The DNA of the CDR3 is TGTGCCATCAGTGCAGGCAGCTACTATGGCTACACCTTC.

The rearrangement links TRBV11-3 to TRBJ2-5; D remains ambiguous. V lost 5 bases and J lost 4, with 11 bases in between. Germline V gene sequence: CDR1 SGHNT, CDR2 YENEEA. The CDR3 covers 13 residues. The chain's CDR3 is CASSHGVTETQYF. The CDR3, as DNA: TGTGCCAGCAGCCATGGAGTAACAGAGACCCAGTACTTC.

The V and J genes are TRBV5-1 and TRBJ2-5; 10 bases line up with TRBD1. Looked up from germline, CDR1 is SGHRS and CDR2 is YFSETQ. V lost 4 bases to trimming and J lost 5 bases; unmatched junction nucleotides: 8. The CDR3 spans 15 residues. This CDR3 is CASSPGQGERETQYF. As DNA, the CDR3 is TGCGCCAGCAGCCCAGGACAGGGGGAACGGGAGACCCAGTACTTC. The entire variable domain, with the rest obtained from reference TRBV5-1 and TRBJ2-5, is as follows: KAGVTQTPRYLIKTRGQQVTLSCSPISGHRSVSWYQQTPGQGLQFLFEYFSETQRNKGNFPGRFSGRQFSNSRSEMNVSTLELGDSALYLCASSPGQGERETQYFGPGTRLLVL.

The chain employs TRBV14 and TRBJ2-7; no reliable D call. CDR1 and CDR2 from the germline V gene are SGHDN and FVKESK. V lost 2 bases and J 2 bases, leaving 13 bases between the germline ends. This CDR3 is 15 amino acids long. The CDR3: CASSQQILPTYEQYF. For the CDR3, the DNA is TGTGCCAGCAGCCAACAAATCTTACCCACCTACGAGCAGTACTTC.

The genes are TRBV28 and TRBJ1-3; the D gene is possibly TRBD1 (5 bases). V shed 2 bases and J shed 0 bases, with 14 bases lying between them. From germline, CDR1 is MDHEN and CDR2 SYDVKM. This CDR3 is built from 17 residues. The CDR3, as DNA: TGTGCCAGCAGTTTAGCTTCGGGAGGGGTCTCTGGAAACACCATATATTTT. Translated, it gives CASSLASGGVSGNTIYF.

The rearrangement joins TRBV10-3 to TRBJ1-4, with D possibly TRBD1 on 6 matching bases. This CDR3 is 14 amino acids long. V was pared by 7 bases and J by 4 bases, with 13 bases between. CDR1 and CDR2 from the germline V gene are ENHRY and SYGVKD. The CDR3, as DNA: TGTGCCATCAAGGGACACTTGATTAATGAAAAACTGTTTTTT. Translating gives CAIKGHLINEKLFF.

The rearrangement links TRBV7-5 to TRBJ2-5; the table's D call, TRBD1, was not checked against the DNA. TRBV7-5 is a pseudogene locus. The CDR3 runs to 21 residues. The CDR3 reads CARSPHRTGLRDHQFQETQYF. The CDR3 DNA reads as TGTGCCAGAAGCCCCCATCGGACAGGGTTACGCGACCACCAATTCCAAGAGACCCAGTACTTC.

V gene TRBV4-1 combines with J gene TRBJ2-7; no definite D call. With 1 base removed from V and 0 bases from J, the gap between germline ends came to 10 bases. From germline, CDR1 is MGHRA and CDR2 YSYEKL. The CDR3 has 15 amino acids. CDR3 sequence: CASSQVLLISYEQYF. The CDR3 coding sequence is TGCGCCAGCAGCCAAGTCCTTTTGATCTCCTACGAGCAGTACTTC.

V is TRBV18 and J is TRBJ1-5; D might be TRBD1 (6 bases). V was cut by 4 bases and J by 0 bases, with 13 bases left in between. The length of the CDR3 is 16 residues. Germline-derived CDR1 and CDR2 are KGHSH and LQKENI. The CDR3 DNA sequence: TGTGCCAGCTCACTCCGACAGGCTAATAGCAATCAGCCCCAGCATTTT. This translates into CASSLRQANSNQPQHF. The full variable domain, with the rest looked up from reference TRBV18 and TRBJ1-5, is NAGVMQNPRHLVRRRGQEARLRCSPMKGHSHVYWYRQLPEEGLKFMVYLQKENIIDESGMPKERFSAEFPKEGPSILRIQQVVRGDSAAYFCASSLRQANSNQPQHFGDGTRLSIL.

This chain uses TRBV6-5 with TRBJ1-1; no reliable D call. This CDR3 is 13 amino acids long. Germline CDR1 MNHEY, CDR2 SVGAGI. With 0 bases removed from V and 8 bases from J, the gap between germline ends came to 10 bases. Written as DNA, the CDR3 is TGTGCCAGCAGTTACTCGTCGCTCAGAGAAGCTTTCTTT. Its translation: CASSYSSLREAFF.

The chain combines TRBV9 with TRBJ2-3, with TRBD1 as a possible D gene (5 bases). Trimming removed 1 base at V and 4 bases at J, with 13 bases between. The germline V gene has CDR1 SGDLS and CDR2 YYNGEE. The CDR3 runs to 15 residues. DNA of the CDR3: TGTGCCAGCAGCGTAACCCAGGGCCTCGCAGATACGCAGTATTTT. Translation gives CASSVTQGLADTQYF.

The rearrangement links TRBV15 to TRBJ2-3; D remains ambiguous. Trimming cost V 0 bases and J 2 bases, with 9 bases left between them. Germline loops: CDR1 LNHNV, CDR2 YYDKDF (reference sequence). This CDR3 is built from 15 residues. The CDR3 sequence is CATSRDVGDTDTQYF. In DNA form, the CDR3 reads TGTGCCACCAGCAGAGATGTTGGTGACACAGATACGCAGTATTTT.

The chain links TRBV6-4 to TRBJ1-2; 12 bases line up with TRBD1. Germline lookup yields CDR1 MRHNA and CDR2 SNTAGT. CDR3 length: 16 residues. The junction had 6 bases not matched to a gene; V was cut back by 5 bases and J by 2 bases. CDR3 bases: TGTGCCAGCAGTCCCGGGACAGGGGGCGGCAACTATGGCTACACCTTC. This encodes CASSPGTGGGNYGYTF.

The gene calls are TRBV27 and TRBJ2-2; possibly TRBD1 or TRBD2 for D (6 bases each). The V end was cut by 7 bases, the J end by 1 base, with 16 bases between. This CDR3 has 16 amino acids. The V gene's germline CDR1 is MNHEY and CDR2 SMNVEV (reference sequence). The CDR3 nucleotides are TGTGCCAGCAAGGGGAAAGGGGGGCTGAACACCGGGGAGCTGTTTTTT. Encoded protein: CASKGKGGLNTGELFF.

The rearrangement joins TRBV7-9 to TRBJ2-2, with 9 nucleotides matching TRBD2. The germline CDR1 and CDR2 sequences are SEHNR and FQNEAQ (reference sequence). The CDR3 contains 15 residues. V was pared by 2 bases and J by 7 bases, with 5 bases of the junction left unmatched. CDR3 amino acids: CASSLQAGGSGELFF. The CDR3 nucleotides are TGTGCCAGCAGCTTACAAGCGGGAGGAAGCGGGGAGCTGTTTTTT.

This clone was seen a few times. This chain joins TRBV29-1 and TRBJ1-1; D is uncertain. Germline CDR1 reads SQVTM; CDR2 reads ANQGSEA. The CDR3 sequence is 13 residues long. Trimming shortened V by 5 bases and J by 1 base, and 11 bases separated the two germline ends. DNA for the CDR3: TGCAGCGTTTTGGAGAGACCGAACACTGAAGCTTTCTTT. This encodes CSVLERPNTEAFF.